This T cell receptor beta chain appears in the sequencing data of a study of blood T cell repertoires in COVID-19. Study-level information: Samples representing acute and convalescent COVID-19 were sourced from the United States, Italy and Spain. PBMCs, B-cell-depleted T cells, or T cells were the source of the cDNA or gDNA that made up the material.

This clone has a single count. Germline CDR1 reads LNHDA; CDR2 reads SQIVND (reference sequence). The V gene end was trimmed by 6 bases and the J gene end by 1 base; junction bases not matched to a gene: 3. The CDR3 sequence is 15 residues long. Original analysis: Scientists estimated how many nucleated cells there were by amplifying reference gene primers. Some clones are missing from TCRdb's copy, which holds only in-frame ones; the method was immunoSEQ multiplex PCR. The V and J calls and clone size are taken from that table; D and trimming were inferred from the DNA. The sample includes around 120,000 clones, 85% to 90% of them seen just once.

The sequence came from a woman in her seventies with acute or convalescent COVID-19. The sample taken for sequencing was peripheral blood. This chain uses TRBV19 with TRBJ2-3, with 11 bases identical to TRBD2. CDR3 in DNA: TGTGCCAGTAGCAAGACTAGCGGGGGCACAGATACGCAGTATTTT. The encoded protein is CASSKTSGGTDTQYF.